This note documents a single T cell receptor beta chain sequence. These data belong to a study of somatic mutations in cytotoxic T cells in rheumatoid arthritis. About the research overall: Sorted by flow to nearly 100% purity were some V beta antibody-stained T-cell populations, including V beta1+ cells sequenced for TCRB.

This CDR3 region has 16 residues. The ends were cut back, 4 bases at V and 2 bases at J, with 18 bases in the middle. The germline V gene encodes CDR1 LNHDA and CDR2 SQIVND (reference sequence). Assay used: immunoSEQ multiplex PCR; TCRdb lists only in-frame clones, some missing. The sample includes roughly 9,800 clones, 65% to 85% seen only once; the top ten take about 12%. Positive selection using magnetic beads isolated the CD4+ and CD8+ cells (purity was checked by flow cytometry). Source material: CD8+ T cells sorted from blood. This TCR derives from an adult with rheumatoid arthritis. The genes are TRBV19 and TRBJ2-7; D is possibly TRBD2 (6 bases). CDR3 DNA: TGTGCCAGTAGTACCCCCGGGACTCCGAACCCCTACGAGCAGTACTTC. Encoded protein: CASSTPGTPNPYEQYF.